The 30 T cell receptor beta chains given below trace back to one sample, sequenced in a study of blood T cell repertoires in COVID-19. Here immunoSEQ multiplex PCR was the method, and the copy in TCRdb shows in-frame clones only, minus some. Here the sample spans about 220,000 clones, around 82% being singletons. The sample comprised peripheral blood. The source of these receptors is a woman in her seventies with acute or convalescent COVID-19.

The V and J genes are TRBV24-1 and TRBJ2-1; tentatively, D is TRBD2 (5 bases). This CDR3 contains 15 residues. Germline CDR1 KGHDR, CDR2 SFDVKD. The germline V and J ends were trimmed by 5 bases and 5 bases, with 15 bases remaining between them. The CDR3 loop is CATSAGPGRNNEQFF. DNA for the CDR3: TGTGCCACCAGTGCGGGCCCGGGGAGAAACAATGAGCAGTTCTTC.

This clone was seen a few times. This chain joins TRBV15 and TRBJ2-2, with D maybe TRBD1 (6 bases). Germline CDR1 is LNHNV and CDR2 is YYDKDF (reference sequence). The CDR3 is made up of 14 amino acids. Trimming took 2 bases from V and 6 from J, leaving 10 bases between them. The CDR3 loop reads CATSRRQGSGELFF. The CDR3 coding sequence is TGTGCCACCAGCAGACGGCAGGGGTCCGGGGAGCTGTTTTTT.

V and J are TRBV24-1 and TRBJ2-3; TRBD1 is a possible D gene (7 bases). Germline V CDR1 and CDR2: KGHDR, SFDVKD. V was pared by 4 bases and J by 0 bases, with 22 bases between. This CDR3 is built from 19 residues. The CDR3 loop is CATSDPIWSGDRSTDTQYF. CDR3 coding DNA: TGTGCCACCAGTGACCCTATTTGGTCGGGGGACAGAAGCACAGATACGCAGTATTTT.

The chain uses TRBV6-5 and TRBJ2-7; 7 bases fit TRBD1. The CDR3 length is 12 residues. V shed 6 bases and J 5 bases; nucleotides not matched to a gene: 4. Germline CDR1 and CDR2: MNHEY and SVGAGI. The CDR3 sequence is CASRTGPDEQYF. CDR3 in DNA: TGTGCCAGCAGGACAGGGCCCGACGAGCAGTACTTC.

The chain couples TRBV27 to TRBJ1-1, with TRBD1 matching over 10 bases. CDR1 is MNHEY, CDR2 SMNVEV, per germline (reference sequence). CDR3 length equals 15 residues. Trimming cost V 4 bases and J 5 bases; bases outside gene matches: 7. In DNA, the CDR3 is TGTGCCAGCAGTTCGTGGACAGGGGGACCTACTGAAGCTTTCTTT. As protein: CASSSWTGGPTEAFF.

A single count supports this clone. J is TRBJ1-1 and V is TRBV6-6, with D unresolved. The V end was cut by 2 bases, the J end by 3 bases, with 13 bases between. CDR1 is MNHNY and CDR2 is SVGAGI in the germline V gene (reference sequence). The CDR3 length is 15 residues. CDR3 sequence reads: CASSYPLLRDTEAFF. The CDR3 coding sequence is TGTGCCAGCAGTTACCCCCTCCTGAGGGACACTGAAGCTTTCTTT.

The chain links TRBV28 to TRBJ1-5; tentative D call: TRBD1 (5 bases). Germline CDR1 is MDHEN and CDR2 is SYDVKM. CDR3 size: 15 residues. V was pared by 6 bases and J by 2 bases, with 14 bases between. The CDR3 reads CASRTGGGGNQPQHF. The CDR3, as DNA: TGTGCCAGCAGAACCGGAGGAGGGGGCAATCAGCCCCAGCATTTT.

The chain combines TRBV20-1 with TRBJ1-1; 9 bases align to TRBD1. Germline V CDR1 and CDR2: DFQATT, SNEGSKA (reference sequence). With V trimmed by 3 bases and J by 5 bases, 10 bases remained unmatched. CDR3 length: 15 amino acids. CDR3 coding DNA: TGCAGTGCTAGTATTACCGGGACAGGGTGGACTGAAGCTTTCTTT. This gives the protein CSASITGTGWTEAFF.

The chain uses TRBV6-5 and TRBJ1-2, with 7 bases fitting TRBD1. There are 14 residues in the CDR3. In germline, CDR1 is MNHEY, CDR2 SVGAGI. V dropped 5 bases and J dropped 4; count of bases not matched to a gene: 7. CDR3 in DNA: TGTGCCAGCAGTATTACAGGGGTTACCTATGGCTACACCTTC. Translated, it gives CASSITGVTYGYTF.

V usage is TRBV27 and J usage is TRBJ1-6; D remains unclear. The CDR3 contains 15 residues. Trimming removed 4 bases at V and 7 bases at J, with 14 bases between. CDR1 is MNHEY and CDR2 is SMNVEV in the germline V gene (reference sequence). The CDR3: CASSSLHDGNSPLHF. CDR3 DNA sequence: TGTGCCAGCAGTTCACTACACGATGGAAATTCACCCCTCCACTTT.

This clone was detected only once. CDR3 protein: CASRGLSGTIYF. CDR3 bases: TGTGCCAGCAGGGGGCTATCGGGCACCATATATTTT. J is TRBJ1-3 and V is TRBV12-3 or TRBV12-4; D is possibly TRBD1 (5 bases). V lost 6 bases, J lost 9 bases, and 12 bases lay in between. The CDR3 contains 12 residues.

V gene TRBV11-3 combines with J gene TRBJ1-1; TRBD1 might be the D (5 bases). Trimming stripped 5 bases from V and 1 base from J, with 8 bases between. The CDR3 spans 13 residues. Germline assignment: CDR1 SGHNT and CDR2 YENEEA. The CDR3 coding sequence is TGTGCCAGCAGCCATGACAGGAACACTGAAGCTTTCTTT. It is translated as CASSHDRNTEAFF.

CDR3 amino acids: CASSEGQGDTIYF. CDR3 in DNA: TGTGCCAGCAGTGAAGGTCAGGGTGACACCATATATTTT. V gene TRBV6-1 combines with J gene TRBJ1-3; the D gene is possibly TRBD1 (5 bases). V was pared by 1 base and J by 8 bases, with 9 bases between. The V gene's germline CDR1 is MNHNS and CDR2 SASEGT. There are 13 residues in the CDR3.

This chain connects TRBV7-8 to TRBJ2-7; TRBD2 agrees at 13 bases. The CDR3 consists of 20 residues. The V gene end was trimmed by 3 bases and the J gene end by 0 bases; junction bases not matched to a gene: 14. Germline V gene sequence: CDR1 SGHVS, CDR2 FQNEAQ. The CDR3, as DNA: TGTGCCAGCAGCTTCTTTCCCCCGGGACTAGCGGGGCGTGGCTCCTACGAGCAGTACTTC. Translated, it gives CASSFFPPGLAGRGSYEQYF.

This clone was detected once. The chain couples TRBV5-5 to TRBJ1-2; perhaps TRBD1 as D (5 bases). V was clipped by 4 bases and J by 4 bases, with 8 bases between them. Germline CDR1 reads SGHKS; CDR2 reads YYEKEE (reference sequence). The CDR3 totals 12 residues. The CDR3 is CASSPDSYGYTF. The CDR3 nucleotides are TGTGCCAGCAGCCCCGACAGCTATGGCTACACCTTC.

The J gene is TRBJ1-1, the V gene TRBV27, with TRBD1 identical over 8 bases. V lost 2 bases, J lost 3 bases, and 11 bases stayed unmatched. Germline lookup yields CDR1 MNHEY and CDR2 SMNVEV (reference sequence). CDR3 length equals 17 residues. In DNA form, the CDR3 reads TGTGCCAGCAGTTTAAGGGATTCCGGGACAGGTTACACTGAAGCTTTCTTT. Translating it yields CASSLRDSGTGYTEAFF.

V and J are TRBV27 and TRBJ1-4; the D gene is possibly TRBD1 (5 bases). Germline V CDR1 and CDR2: MNHEY, SMNVEV (reference sequence). The CDR3 spans 16 residues. V lost 0 bases, J lost 4 bases, and 12 bases lay in between. The CDR3 region has the DNA TGTGCCAGCAGTTTATCGTCGGGGGAGAGTAATGAAAAACTGTTTTTT. Amino acids: CASSLSSGESNEKLFF. Drawing the rest from reference TRBV27 and TRBJ1-4, the complete variable domain is EAQVTQNPRYLITVTGKKLTVTCSQNMNHEYMSWYRQDPGLGLRQIYYSMNVEVTDKGDVPEGYKVSRKEKRNFPLILESPSPNQTSLYFCASSLSSGESNEKLFFGSGTQLSVL.

This chain links TRBV2 with TRBJ2-5; the match to TRBD2 covers 13 bases. Losses at the gene ends were 1 base for V and 7 bases for J; bases not matched to a gene: 6. CDR3 length: 16 amino acids. Germline V gene lookup returns CDR1 SNHLY and CDR2 FYNNEI. DNA for the CDR3: TGTGCCAGCAGTGAAGGGGGACTAGCGGGGACAGGGACCCAGTACTTC. Its translation: CASSEGGLAGTGTQYF.

This chain joins TRBV30 and TRBJ1-1; D might be TRBD1 (5 bases). V gave up 3 bases and J gave up 5 bases, with 19 bases separating them. The CDR3 consists of 15 residues. The germline V gene has CDR1 GTSNPN and CDR2 SVGIG (reference sequence). CDR3 bases: TGTGCCTGGAGCCTAATGGGGGGAGGGAGGACTGAAGCTTTCTTT. As protein: CAWSLMGGGRTEAFF.

This chain connects TRBV30 to TRBJ2-1; 7 bases agree with TRBD1. V trimming: 3 bases; J trimming: 4 bases; junction bases outside the gene matches: 6. The V gene's germline CDR1 is GTSNPN and CDR2 SVGIG (reference sequence). CDR3 length: 14 amino acids. In nucleotides, the CDR3 is TGTGCCTGGAGCACCGGGACAGTATACAATGAGCAGTTCTTC. It codes for CAWSTGTVYNEQFF.

This sequence joins TRBV7-2 and TRBJ1-3; D unclear. Germline CDR1 and CDR2: SGHTA and FQGNSA. The CDR3 length is 14 residues. Trimming shortened V by 3 bases and J by 0 bases, and 6 bases separated the two germline ends. This CDR3 reads CASSFMASGNTIYF. CDR3 sequence (DNA): TGTGCCAGCAGCTTTATGGCCTCTGGAAACACCATATATTTT.

The chain links TRBV28 to TRBJ2-4; 14 nucleotides line up with TRBD2. Germline CDR1 is MDHEN and CDR2 is SYDVKM. J gave up 1 base and V 4 bases, and 9 bases lay outside the gene matches. This CDR3 spans 19 amino acids. CDR3 sequence reads: CASSSMTSGGATAKNIQYF. CDR3 in DNA: TGTGCCAGCAGTTCAATGACTAGCGGGGGGGCCACGGCCAAAAACATTCAGTACTTC.

This clone was recorded a few times. This chain links TRBV19 with TRBJ1-1; no clear D. Germline V lookup: CDR1 LNHDA, CDR2 SQIVND (reference sequence). V lost 6 bases and J 4 bases, leaving 9 bases between the germline ends. This CDR3 has 12 residues. For the CDR3, the DNA is TGTGCCAGTAGCCCGTATCCCACTGAAGCTTTCTTT. As protein: CASSPYPTEAFF.

This clone was counted only a few times. CDR3 residues: CASSTEGTGRNGYTF. The CDR3 bases are TGCGCCAGCAGCACCGAGGGGACAGGAAGGAATGGCTACACCTTC. The rearrangement joins TRBV5-1 to TRBJ1-2; 8 bases agree with TRBD1. Trimming at V came to 4 bases and at J to 6 bases, leaving 11 bases not matched to a gene. Germline lookup yields CDR1 SGHRS and CDR2 YFSETQ. This CDR3 is built from 15 residues.

The rearrangement joins TRBV2 to TRBJ1-1, with TRBD1 matching 9 bases. The CDR3 extends over 15 amino acids. Germline V gene sequence: CDR1 SNHLY, CDR2 FYNNEI. V gave up 7 bases and J gave up 7 bases; unmatched junction bases: 13. CDR3 sequence: CASNIGPQGASEAFF. DNA of the CDR3: TGTGCCAGCAATATAGGACCACAGGGGGCGAGTGAAGCTTTCTTT.

V is TRBV9 and J is TRBJ2-7, with 8 nucleotides matching TRBD1. Losses at the gene ends were 4 bases for V and 0 bases for J; bases not matched to a gene: 6. The CDR3 length is 15 residues. Germline assignment: CDR1 SGDLS and CDR2 YYNGEE. This chain's CDR3 is CASSLYDRGSYEQYF. The CDR3, as DNA: TGTGCCAGCAGCCTATATGACAGGGGCTCCTACGAGCAGTACTTC.

This clone occurred a few times. The chain couples TRBV3-1 (or the pseudogene TRBV3-2) to TRBJ2-7; D remains unclear. V was pared by 10 bases and J by 5 bases, with 12 bases between. CDR3 size: 11 residues. CDR1 LGHDT and CDR2 YNNKEL come from the germline V gene (reference sequence). The CDR3 DNA reads as TGTGCCATCCGCGCTGGAGACGAGCAGTACTTC. Protein sequence: CAIRAGDEQYF.

CDR3 sequence reads: CSVSQGGDGYTF. The CDR3 nucleotides are TGCAGCGTGAGCCAGGGGGGTGATGGCTACACCTTC. V gene TRBV29-1 combines with J gene TRBJ1-2; 7 nucleotides agree with TRBD1. CDR3 length: 12 residues. The V and J ends lost 6 bases and 6 bases, in that order; junction bases with no gene match: 7. Germline CDR1 reads SQVTM; CDR2 reads ANQGSEA.

This clone was recorded only once. The V call is TRBV7-9, the J call TRBJ1-2; D gene ambiguous. Trimming shortened V by 3 bases and J by 3 bases, and 5 bases separated the two germline ends. Germline CDR1 reads SEHNR; CDR2 reads FQNEAQ (reference sequence). The CDR3 covers 12 residues. This CDR3 is CASSFRDYGYTF. Here the CDR3 DNA reads TGTGCCAGCAGCTTCCGGGACTATGGCTACACCTTC.

This chain links TRBV7-2 with TRBJ2-5, with D tentatively TRBD2 (7 bases). The CDR3 totals 16 residues. Germline V gene lookup returns CDR1 SGHTA and CDR2 FQGNSA. V lost 2 bases and J lost 9, with 22 bases in between. The chain's CDR3 is CASSLWMGGGAGAQYF. CDR3 coding DNA: TGTGCCAGCAGCTTATGGATGGGGGGAGGGGCAGGGGCCCAGTACTTC.